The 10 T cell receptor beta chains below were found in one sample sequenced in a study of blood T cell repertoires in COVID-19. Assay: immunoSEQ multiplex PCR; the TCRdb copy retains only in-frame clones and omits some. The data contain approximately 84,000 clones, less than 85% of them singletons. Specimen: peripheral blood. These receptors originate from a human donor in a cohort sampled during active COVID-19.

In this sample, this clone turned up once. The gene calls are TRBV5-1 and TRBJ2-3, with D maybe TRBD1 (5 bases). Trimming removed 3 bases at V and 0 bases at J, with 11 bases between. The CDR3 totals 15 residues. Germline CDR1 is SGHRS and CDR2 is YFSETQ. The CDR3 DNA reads TGCGCCAGCAGCTCAGGGATTTCTAGCACAGATACGCAGTATTTT. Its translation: CASSSGISSTDTQYF.

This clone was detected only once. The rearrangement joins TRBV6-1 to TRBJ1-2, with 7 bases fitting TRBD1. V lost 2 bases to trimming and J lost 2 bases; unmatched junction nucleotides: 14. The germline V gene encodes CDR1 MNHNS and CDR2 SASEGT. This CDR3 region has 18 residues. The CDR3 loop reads CASSESWRDRNGNYGYTF. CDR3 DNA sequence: TGTGCCAGCAGTGAATCCTGGAGGGACAGAAATGGCAACTATGGCTACACCTTC.

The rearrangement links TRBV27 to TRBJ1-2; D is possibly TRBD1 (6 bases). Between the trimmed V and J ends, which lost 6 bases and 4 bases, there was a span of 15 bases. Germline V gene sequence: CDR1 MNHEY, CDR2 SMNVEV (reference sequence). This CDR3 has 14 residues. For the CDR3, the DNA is TGTGCCAGCAGAAGGCAAGGGGGGGGCTATGGCTACACCTTC. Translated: CASRRQGGGYGYTF.

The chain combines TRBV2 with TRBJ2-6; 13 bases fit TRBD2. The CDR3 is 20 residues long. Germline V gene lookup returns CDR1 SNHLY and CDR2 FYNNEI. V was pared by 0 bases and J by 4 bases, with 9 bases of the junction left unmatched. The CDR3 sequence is CASSEALGLAGSTGANVLTF. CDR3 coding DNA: TGTGCCAGCAGTGAAGCACTGGGACTAGCGGGATCGACGGGGGCCAACGTCCTGACTTTC.

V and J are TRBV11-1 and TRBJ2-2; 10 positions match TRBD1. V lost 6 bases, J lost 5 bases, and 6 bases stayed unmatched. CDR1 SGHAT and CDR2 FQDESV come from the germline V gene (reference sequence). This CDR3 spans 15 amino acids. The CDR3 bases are TGTGCCAGCAGTGGAGACAGGGGGCAAACCGGGGAGCTGTTTTTT. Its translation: CASSGDRGQTGELFF.

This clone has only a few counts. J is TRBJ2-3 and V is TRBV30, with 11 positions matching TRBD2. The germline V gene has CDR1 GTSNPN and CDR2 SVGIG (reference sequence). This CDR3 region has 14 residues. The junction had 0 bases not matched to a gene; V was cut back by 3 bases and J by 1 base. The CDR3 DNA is TGTGCCTGGAGGACTAGCGGGGGCACAGATACGCAGTATTTT. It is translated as CAWRTSGGTDTQYF.

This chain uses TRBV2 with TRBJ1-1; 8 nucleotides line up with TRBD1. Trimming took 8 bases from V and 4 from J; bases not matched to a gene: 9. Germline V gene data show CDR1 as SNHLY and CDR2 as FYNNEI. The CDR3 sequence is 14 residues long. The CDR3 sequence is CASGTGARGTEAFF. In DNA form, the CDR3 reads TGTGCCAGCGGGACAGGCGCCAGGGGCACTGAAGCTTTCTTT.

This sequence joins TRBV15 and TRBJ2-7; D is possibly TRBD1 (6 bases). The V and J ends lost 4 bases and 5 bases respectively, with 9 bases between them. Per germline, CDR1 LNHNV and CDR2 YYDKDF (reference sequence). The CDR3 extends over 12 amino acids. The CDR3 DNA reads TGTGCCACCAGCATTAGGGGGAACGAGCAGTACTTC. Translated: CATSIRGNEQYF.

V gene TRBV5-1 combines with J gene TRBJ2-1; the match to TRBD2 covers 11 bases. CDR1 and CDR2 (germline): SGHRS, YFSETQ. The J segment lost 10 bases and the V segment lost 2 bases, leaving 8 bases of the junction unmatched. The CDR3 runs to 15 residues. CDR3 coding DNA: TGCGCCAGCAGCTTAAATAGCGGGGGGGCCCGCGAGCAGTTCTTC. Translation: CASSLNSGGAREQFF.

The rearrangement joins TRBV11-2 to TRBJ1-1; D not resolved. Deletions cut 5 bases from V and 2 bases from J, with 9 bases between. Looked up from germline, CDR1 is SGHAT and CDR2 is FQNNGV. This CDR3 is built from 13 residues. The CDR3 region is CASSAGENTEAFF. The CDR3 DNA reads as TGTGCCAGCAGCGCCGGGGAAAACACTGAAGCTTTCTTT. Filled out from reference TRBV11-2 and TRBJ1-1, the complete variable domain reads EAGVAQSPRYKIIEKRQSVAFWCNPISGHATLYWYQQILGQGPKLLIQFQNNGVVDDSQLPKDRFSAERLKGVDSTLKIQPAKLEDSAVYLCASSAGENTEAFFGQGTRLTVV.